Here is one TCR beta chain with its context. Its antigen is as yet unknown. The extraction recovered at least 5 micrograms of total RNA per sample. A second roughly 6 to 11 cycle PCR used barcoded and J-beta primers. TCRdb re-called the 5' RACE reads through MiXCR, storing one row per CDR3 protein. The sample has around 800,000 distinct CDR3 sequences; around 25% are singletons. This entry comes from a study of blood T cells in healthy people across ages. Broader study findings: Unsorted PBMCs blocked a conclusive comparison of naive and antigen-experienced cells. Getting older went along with TCR beta diversity per million T cells dropping roughly linearly.

Unmatched junction bases numbered 7, after V lost 3 bases and J lost 0 bases. This CDR3 comprises 17 residues. This sample also belongs to another study, concerning T cells of mothers and their children. Per that study: A few healthy Caucasian mothers and their six children were the donors.

Input material: blood. The TCR originated in a boy between 10 and 17 years old in good health. This chain links TRBV12-3 or TRBV12-4 with TRBJ1-3; TRBD1 matches 8 bases. The CDR3 here is CASSFPGGRASGNTIYF. Here the CDR3 DNA reads TGTGCCAGCAGTTTCCCAGGGGGCAGAGCCTCTGGAAACACCATATATTTT.